The next 23 T cell receptor beta chains were all read from a single sample in a study of blood T cell repertoires in COVID-19. Some clones are missing from TCRdb's copy, which holds only in-frame ones; the method was immunoSEQ multiplex PCR. The sample records about 150,000 clones, more than 85% being singletons. Sequencing was performed on peripheral blood. The receptors originated from a woman in her sixties or seventies with acute or convalescent COVID-19.

The chain employs TRBV6-1 and TRBJ2-3; 13 nucleotides match TRBD2. Germline V lookup: CDR1 MNHNS, CDR2 SASEGT. This CDR3 has 18 amino acids. V gave up 2 bases and J gave up 2 bases; unmatched junction bases: 7. The CDR3 loop reads CASSEYRGLAGVTDTQYF. The CDR3 coding sequence is TGTGCCAGCAGTGAATATAGAGGACTAGCGGGGGTCACAGATACGCAGTATTTT.

The V call is TRBV25-1, the J call TRBJ2-3, with 10 nucleotides matching TRBD2. Germline assignment: CDR1 MGHDK and CDR2 SYGVNS. Losses at the gene ends were 4 bases for V and 4 bases for J; bases not matched to a gene: 5. This CDR3 has 15 amino acids. The CDR3 DNA is TGTGCCAGCAGTGGAAGCGGGGGGGCTTCAGATACGCAGTATTTT. Amino acid sequence: CASSGSGGASDTQYF.

The chain is built from TRBV12-1 and TRBJ2-5; the DNA was not used to check the table's D call, TRBD1. TRBV12-1 is shown as a pseudogene. The CDR3 loop spans 15 amino acids. The CDR3 loop reads CASSFGPSGKETQYF. The CDR3 DNA follows: TGTGCCAGCAGCTTTGGGCCATCAGGAAAAGAGACCCAGTACTTC.

The chain has TRBV3-1 (or the pseudogene TRBV3-2) and TRBJ1-2; D is uncertain. The CDR3 sequence is 17 residues long. The V gene's germline CDR1 is LGHDT and CDR2 YNNKEL (reference sequence). V gave up 0 bases and J gave up 3 bases, with 17 bases separating them. CDR3 bases: TGTGCCAGCAGCCAAGAAGTGGGGAGAGATATCTACTATGGCTACACCTTC. Translated: CASSQEVGRDIYYGYTF.

The CDR3 DNA reads TGTGCCAGCAGCCCATCATGGGACAGCTTGGGCTACACCTTC. Protein product: CASSPSWDSLGYTF. This rearrangement joins TRBV13 to TRBJ1-2; TRBD1 matches at 7 bases. This CDR3 comprises 14 residues. V was pared by 5 bases and J by 8 bases, with 11 bases of the junction left unmatched. Germline V CDR1 and CDR2: PRHDT, FYEKMQ (reference sequence).

The V gene is TRBV18, the J gene TRBJ2-7; D may be TRBD1 (7 bases). Looked up from germline, CDR1 is KGHSH and CDR2 is LQKENI. V lost 4 bases and J lost 7, with 17 bases in between. The CDR3 has 14 residues. The CDR3 DNA sequence: TGTGCCAGCTCACTGAGTGAGGGGGCGGGAGAGCAGTACGTC. Protein sequence: CASSLSEGAGEQYV.

The rearrangement links TRBV24-1 to TRBJ1-5, with TRBD1 matching 9 bases. Germline CDR1 reads KGHDR; CDR2 reads SFDVKD. The CDR3 covers 16 residues. J was trimmed by 2 bases and V by 2 bases; bases with no gene match: 3. CDR3 residues: CATSDSRTGGNQPQHF. CDR3 DNA: TGTGCCACCAGTGATTCAAGGACAGGGGGCAATCAGCCCCAGCATTTT.

This rearrangement joins TRBV5-1 to TRBJ1-2; D uncertain. V lost 1 base and J 4 bases, leaving 5 bases between the germline ends. The CDR3 consists of 12 residues. The V gene's germline CDR1 is SGHRS and CDR2 YFSETQ. Here the CDR3 reads CASSLTAYGYTF. CDR3 nucleotide sequence: TGCGCCAGCAGCTTGACAGCCTATGGCTACACCTTC.

The chain uses TRBV25-1 and TRBJ1-1, with TRBD1 identical over 7 bases. This CDR3 region has 14 residues. Trimming at V came to 8 bases and at J to 4 bases, leaving 10 bases not matched to a gene. Germline loops: CDR1 MGHDK, CDR2 SYGVNS. In nucleotides, the CDR3 is TGTGCCAGCGCTAACACCCGGGACAGCACTGAAGCTTTCTTT. The encoded protein is CASANTRDSTEAFF.

The V gene is TRBV4-3, the J gene TRBJ1-6; 8 bases map to TRBD1. J gave up 9 bases and V 6 bases, and 13 bases lay outside the gene matches. Germline CDR1 is LGHNA and CDR2 is YSLEER. This CDR3 has 16 residues. CDR3 amino acids: CASSRSGGYASSPLHF. In nucleotides, the CDR3 is TGCGCCAGCAGTAGGTCAGGGGGCTATGCCAGTTCACCCCTCCACTTT.

The gene calls are TRBV18 and TRBJ1-1; D remains ambiguous. Germline V gene sequence: CDR1 KGHSH, CDR2 LQKENI. Trimming removed 0 bases at V and 1 base at J, with 6 bases between. The CDR3 has 14 amino acids. The CDR3 DNA is TGTGCCAGCTCACCACCGGCGGGGAACACTGAAGCTTTCTTT. Amino acid sequence: CASSPPAGNTEAFF.

The chain uses TRBV5-1 and TRBJ1-2; TRBD1 is a possible D gene (6 bases). Germline V CDR1 and CDR2: SGHRS, YFSETQ. Trimming pared 0 bases from V and 2 bases from J, leaving 8 bases between. The CDR3 sequence is 14 residues long. In DNA form, the CDR3 reads TGCGCCAGCAGCTTGGATCAGGGGAACTATGGCTACACCTTC. It specifies CASSLDQGNYGYTF.

The chain is built from TRBV12-3 or TRBV12-4 and TRBJ1-1, with unresolved D. Trimming cost V 1 base and J 1 base, with 4 bases left between them. This CDR3 contains 13 residues. CDR3 residues: CASSLVWNTEAFF. The CDR3, as DNA: TGTGCCAGCAGTTTAGTCTGGAACACTGAAGCTTTCTTT.

J is TRBJ1-4 and V is TRBV12-3 or TRBV12-4; the D is unclear. CDR3 size: 13 residues. V was pared by 1 base and J by 6 bases, with 6 bases between. The CDR3 reads CASSLGGDEKLFF. Written as DNA, the CDR3 is TGTGCCAGCAGTTTAGGGGGAGATGAAAAACTGTTTTTT.

The rearrangement links TRBV5-1 to TRBJ1-1; D is perhaps TRBD1 (5 bases). V lost 0 bases, J lost 6 bases, and 12 bases lay in between. CDR3 length equals 14 residues. Looked up from germline, CDR1 is SGHRS and CDR2 is YFSETQ. CDR3 in amino acids: CASSLVGQGAEAFF. The CDR3 nucleotides read TGCGCCAGCAGCTTGGTGGGGCAGGGCGCTGAAGCTTTCTTT.

The V and J genes are TRBV28 and TRBJ1-5; D is uncertain. The CDR3 length is 15 residues. Trimming shortened V by 5 bases and J by 8 bases, and 19 bases separated the two germline ends. Germline V gene data show CDR1 as MDHEN and CDR2 as SYDVKM. This CDR3 is CASSAVAAALKPQHF. The CDR3 DNA reads TGTGCCAGCAGTGCGGTGGCCGCCGCTTTGAAGCCCCAGCATTTT.

On this clone itself: In the same sample, other DNA sequences code for this CDR3. This chain links TRBV5-1 with TRBJ2-3; D gene unclear. Germline CDR1 reads SGHRS; CDR2 reads YFSETQ. Trimming cost V 3 bases and J 1 base, with 3 bases left between them. The CDR3 consists of 12 residues. CDR3 bases: TGCGCCAGCAGCTCGGGCACAGATACGCAGTATTTT. This gives the protein CASSSGTDTQYF.

This chain connects TRBV3-1 (or the pseudogene TRBV3-2) to TRBJ2-5; 10 positions agree with TRBD2. The germline gives CDR1 LGHDT, CDR2 YNNKEL (reference sequence). The V gene end was trimmed by 1 base and the J gene end by 1 base; junction bases not matched to a gene: 6. The CDR3 loop spans 17 amino acids. The CDR3 DNA reads as TGTGCCAGCAGCCAAGGATGGCTAGCGGGGGTCCAAGAGACCCAGTACTTC. This sequence encodes CASSQGWLAGVQETQYF.

This clone appeared a single time. The V gene is TRBV4-3, the J gene TRBJ1-4; TRBD1 matches at 7 bases. Germline loops: CDR1 LGHNA, CDR2 YSLEER. CDR3 length equals 14 residues. J lost 10 bases, V lost 1 base, and 6 bases had no gene match. CDR3: CASSQGDSIGKLFF. The CDR3 DNA follows: TGCGCCAGCAGCCAAGGGGACAGTATTGGAAAACTGTTTTTT.

The chain joins TRBV7-9 to TRBJ1-4; a weak D match, TRBD1 (5 bases). The CDR3 loop spans 16 amino acids. Germline V gene lookup returns CDR1 SEHNR and CDR2 FQNEAQ (reference sequence). The germline V and J ends were trimmed by 2 bases and 12 bases, with 22 bases remaining between them. The CDR3 DNA sequence: TGTGCCAGCAGCTTAAGGGCAGGGCCCCGGATTGACCAACTGTTTTTT. It codes for CASSLRAGPRIDQLFF.

The CDR3 protein is CASSPLIGVGGYTF. The CDR3 DNA reads as TGTGCCAGCAGCCCCTTGATCGGGGTGGGTGGCTACACCTTC. This chain links TRBV3-1 (or the pseudogene TRBV3-2) with TRBJ1-2; no clear D gene. V lost 4 bases, J lost 7 bases, and 16 bases lay in between. Germline-derived CDR1 and CDR2 are LGHDT and YNNKEL (reference sequence). CDR3 length: 14 amino acids.

This rearrangement joins TRBV12-3 or TRBV12-4 to TRBJ1-1; 8 bases fit TRBD1. V lost 6 bases and J lost 5; bases outside the gene matches: 2. The CDR3 is 12 residues long. CDR3 amino acids: CASRYRGTEAFF. The CDR3 DNA reads as TGTGCCAGCAGGTACAGGGGGACTGAAGCTTTCTTT.

The V and J genes are TRBV7-6 and TRBJ2-7; 8 positions match TRBD2. Looked up from germline, CDR1 is SGHVS and CDR2 is FNYEAQ. The CDR3 extends over 16 amino acids. The V gene end was trimmed by 5 bases and the J gene end by 0 bases; junction bases not matched to a gene: 9. CDR3 sequence (DNA): TGTGCCAGCAGCCCATCAGGGCTAGCGGGCTCCTACGAGCAGTACTTC. It codes for CASSPSGLAGSYEQYF.